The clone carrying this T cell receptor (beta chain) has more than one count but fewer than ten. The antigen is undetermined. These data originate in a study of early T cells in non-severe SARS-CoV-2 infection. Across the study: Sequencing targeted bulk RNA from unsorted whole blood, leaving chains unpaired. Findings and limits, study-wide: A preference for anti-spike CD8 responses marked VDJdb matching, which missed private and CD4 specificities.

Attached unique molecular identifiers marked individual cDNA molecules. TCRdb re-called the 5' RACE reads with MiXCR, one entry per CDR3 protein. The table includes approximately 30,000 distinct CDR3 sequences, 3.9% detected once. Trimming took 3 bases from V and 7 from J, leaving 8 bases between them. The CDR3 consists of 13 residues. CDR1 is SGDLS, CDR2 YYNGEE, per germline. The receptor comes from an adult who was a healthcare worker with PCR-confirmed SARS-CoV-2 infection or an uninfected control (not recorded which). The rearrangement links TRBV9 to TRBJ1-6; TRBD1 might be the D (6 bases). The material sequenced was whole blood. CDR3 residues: CASSETGNSPLHF. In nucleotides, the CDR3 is TGTGCCAGCAGCGAAACAGGGAATTCACCCCTCCACTTT.